The rows below give T cell receptor beta chains drawn from one sample of a study of blood T cell repertoires in COVID-19. The data were produced by immunoSEQ multiplex PCR, yet TCRdb's version contains in-frame clones alone and is incomplete. The sample has roughly 400,000 clones; approximately 90% are singletons. Sequencing was done on a sample of PBMCs or T cells enriched from blood (not recorded which). Every receptor here comes from a young man who had recovered from COVID-19. Both conserved end residues are part of each CDR3. The D gene is left open where the match is weak. The size entry is marked missing in some rows and otherwise reads once, few, many or a size class.

J gene,clone size,V gene,D gene,CDR3 protein,CDR3 DNA
TRBJ1-2,.,TRBV14,TRBD1,CASSQRGRSGYTF,TGTGCCAGCAGCCAAAGGGGGCGTAGCGGCTACACCTTC
TRBJ1-2,.,TRBV19,TRBD1,CASSLQGARGGYTF,TGTGCCAGTAGTCTACAGGGGGCGAGGGGTGGCTACACCTTC
TRBJ1-6,once,TRBV14,.,CASSHGGSPLHF,TGTGCCAGCAGCCACGGGGGTTCACCCCTCCACTTT
TRBJ2-7,.,TRBV5-5,TRBD2,CASSLVLALSYEQYF,TGTGCCAGCAGCTTGGTACTAGCGCTATCCTACGAGCAGTACTTC
TRBJ1-4,.,TRBV19,.,CASKQATDEKLFF,TGTGCCAGCAAGCAGGCGACGGATGAAAAACTGTTTTTT
TRBJ2-1,.,TRBV6-5,.,CASRGGREGVF,TGTGCCAGCAGAGGAGGGAGGGAGGGGGTCTTC
TRBJ1-2,.,TRBV28,.,CASSMQGKNGYTF,TGTGCCAGCAGTATGCAGGGGAAGAATGGCTACACCTTC
TRBJ2-2,.,TRBV5-4,.,CASSTGLPNTGELFF,TGTGCCAGCAGCACGGGACTCCCGAACACCGGGGAGCTGTTTTTT
TRBJ1-1,.,TRBV3-1/TRBV3-2,.,CASSLERGTEAFF,TGTGCCAGCAGCCTCGAACGGGGCACTGAAGCTTTCTTT
TRBJ1-2,.,TRBV10-3,TRBD1,CAISESSRDRSGYTF,TGTGCCATCAGTGAGTCGAGCCGGGACAGGTCGGGCTACACCTTC
TRBJ2-6,once,TRBV5-1,.,CASSFEGKSGANVLTF,TGCGCCAGCAGCTTTGAGGGCAAGTCCGGGGCCAACGTCCTGACTTTC
TRBJ2-7,.,TRBV12-3/TRBV12-4,TRBD1,CASRDRGAHEQYF,TGTGCCAGCAGGGACAGGGGCGCGCACGAGCAGTACTTC
TRBJ2-7,.,TRBV12-3/TRBV12-4,.,CASSLNGLYEQYF,TGTGCCAGCAGTTTAAACGGACTCTACGAGCAGTACTTC
TRBJ2-3,.,TRBV15,.,CATSLPSSTLNPTDTQYF,TGTGCCACCAGTCTCCCCTCCTCGACTCTCAACCCCACAGATACGCAGTATTTT
TRBJ2-5,.,TRBV19,TRBD1,CASSTGDQETQYF,TGTGCCAGTTCCACAGGGGACCAAGAGACCCAGTACTTC
TRBJ1-1,.,TRBV9,TRBD1,CASSVDRGGTEAFF,TGTGCCAGCAGCGTAGACAGGGGCGGCACTGAAGCTTTCTTT
TRBJ2-1,.,TRBV3-1/TRBV3-2,.,CASSLFVGANEQFF,TGTGCCAGCAGCCTTTTTGTGGGAGCGAATGAGCAGTTCTTC
TRBJ2-7,.,TRBV13,.,CASSSGFTYEQYF,TGTGCCAGCAGCTCGGGATTCACCTACGAGCAGTACTTC
TRBJ1-1,.,TRBV28,.,CASSNPTVMNTEAFF,TGTGCCAGCAGTAACCCGACAGTCATGAACACTGAAGCTTTCTTT
TRBJ2-7,.,TRBV3-1/TRBV3-2,TRBD2,CASSQESSGIYEQYF,TGTGCCAGCAGCCAAGAATCGAGCGGGATCTACGAGCAGTACTTC
TRBJ2-2,.,TRBV2,.,CASDSDTGELFF,TGTGCCAGCGACAGTGACACCGGGGAGCTGTTTTTT
TRBJ1-3,.,TRBV2,TRBD1,CASMLTGYSGNTIYF,TGTGCCAGCATGCTGACAGGGTACTCTGGAAACACCATATATTTT
TRBJ1-2,.,TRBV29-1,.,CSVEVSYGYTF,TGCAGCGTTGAAGTGTCGTATGGCTACACCTTC
TRBJ1-2,.,TRBV27,TRBD1,CASSRQGVYGYTF,TGTGCCAGCAGTCGACAGGGGGTATATGGCTACACCTTC
TRBJ2-1,.,TRBV29-1,.,CSEGRGANEQFF,TGCAGCGAGGGGCGGGGAGCCAATGAGCAGTTCTTC
TRBJ2-7,.,TRBV9,TRBD2,CASTLSRCGSRSYEQYF,TGTGCCAGCACCTTATCCCGTTGCGGGAGCCGGTCCTACGAGCAGTACTTC
TRBJ2-2,.,TRBV6-6,.,CASSYSLGRGTGELFF,TGTGCCAGCAGTTACTCACTTGGGAGAGGGACCGGGGAGCTGTTTTTT
TRBJ2-1,.,TRBV6-1,.,CASSEEGQSFYNEQFF,TGTGCCAGCAGTGAGGAGGGACAGTCTTTTTACAATGAGCAGTTCTTC
TRBJ1-5,.,TRBV2,.,CAITREVNQPQHF,TGTGCCATCACCCGGGAGGTGAATCAGCCCCAGCATTTT
TRBJ2-5,.,TRBV5-4,TRBD2,CASSMRTSGGGETQYF,TGTGCCAGCAGCATGCGGACTAGCGGGGGGGGAGAGACCCAGTACTTC
TRBJ1-1,.,TRBV4-1,TRBD1,CASSPWLTGGSNTEAFF,TGCGCCAGCAGCCCCTGGCTTACAGGGGGCTCGAACACTGAAGCTTTCTTT
TRBJ1-4,.,TRBV7-9,.,CASSLYQNEKLFF,TGTGCCAGCAGCTTGTATCAGAATGAAAAACTGTTTTTT
TRBJ2-2,.,TRBV18,TRBD2,CASSRASGNTGELFF,TGTGCCAGCTCACGGGCTAGCGGCAACACCGGGGAGCTGTTTTTT
TRBJ2-4,.,TRBV11-2,.,CASSPGVFQYF,TGTGCCAGCAGCCCAGGGGTATTTCAGTACTTC
TRBJ1-2,.,TRBV7-9,TRBD1,CASSVRQGSVGGYTF,TGTGCCAGCAGCGTTCGACAGGGTTCGGTCGGTGGCTACACCTTC
TRBJ2-2,.,TRBV7-9,.,CASSLASGIDTGELFF,TGTGCCAGCAGCTTAGCTAGCGGTATCGACACCGGGGAGCTGTTTTTT
TRBJ1-3,.,TRBV2,.,CASSERVAGNTIYF,TGTGCCAGCAGTGAGAGGGTAGCTGGAAACACCATATATTTT
TRBJ2-3,.,TRBV5-4,TRBD2,CASRTSGRTDTQYF,TGTGCCAGCAGGACTAGCGGGAGGACAGATACGCAGTATTTT
TRBJ2-7,.,TRBV5-4,TRBD1,CASSPGGQGYEQYF,TGTGCCAGCAGCCCTGGGGGACAGGGCTACGAGCAGTACTTC
TRBJ1-1,.,TRBV28,.,CASSFQGEAFF,TGTGCCAGCTCGTTCCAGGGTGAAGCTTTCTTT
TRBJ1-6,few,TRBV28,.,CASSFSTGNNSPLHF,TGTGCCAGCAGTTTTAGTACGGGGAATAATTCACCCCTCCACTTT
TRBJ1-6,.,TRBV7-8,.,CASSYQGSYNSPLHF,TGTGCCAGCAGCTATCAGGGATCCTATAATTCACCCCTCCACTTT
TRBJ2-1,.,TRBV24-1,.,CATSDPSPGPSNNEQFF,TGTGCCACCAGTGATCCTTCTCCAGGGCCCTCAAACAATGAGCAGTTCTTC
TRBJ1-1,.,TRBV25-1,.,CASSRFGGANTEAFF,TGTGCCAGCAGCCGCTTTGGGGGGGCGAACACTGAAGCTTTCTTT
TRBJ2-7,.,TRBV7-3,TRBD2,CASRRTSGSAEQYF,TGTGCCAGCAGGAGGACTAGCGGTTCGGCCGAGCAGTACTTC
TRBJ2-1,.,TRBV6-4,.,CASSGCPRLGLGNEQFF,TGTGCCAGCAGTGGATGTCCGCGACTAGGGCTTGGGAATGAGCAGTTCTTC
TRBJ2-2,.,TRBV27,TRBD2,CASAGTSFGELFF,TGTGCCAGTGCCGGGACTAGCTTCGGGGAGCTGTTTTTT
TRBJ2-1,.,TRBV24-1,.,CATSRDTIYNEQFF,TGTGCCACATCTAGGGACACAATCTACAATGAGCAGTTCTTC
TRBJ1-4,.,TRBV4-1,.,CASSQASSNEKLFF,TGCGCCAGCAGCCAGGCCTCTTCTAATGAAAAACTGTTTTTT
TRBJ1-4,few,TRBV25-1,.,CASSEGTGYEKLFF,TGTGCCAGCAGTGAAGGGACTGGCTATGAAAAACTGTTTTTT
TRBJ1-5,.,TRBV30,.,CAWSTGVHNQPQHF,TGTGCCTGGTCGACAGGAGTCCACAATCAGCCCCAGCATTTT
TRBJ2-1,.,TRBV4-1,TRBD2,CASSQRTSGSPYNEQFF,TGCGCCAGCAGCCAGAGGACTAGCGGGAGTCCCTACAATGAGCAGTTCTTC
TRBJ2-1,once,TRBV5-1,.,CASSDSAYNEQFF,TGCGCCAGCAGTGACTCCGCGTACAATGAGCAGTTCTTC
TRBJ2-1,.,TRBV2,TRBD2,CSGGLAVNEQFF,TGTTCAGGGGGACTAGCGGTCAATGAGCAGTTCTTC
TRBJ1-4,.,TRBV30,TRBD1,CAWSVRDRGLEKLFF,TGTGCCTGGAGTGTGAGGGACAGGGGGCTCGAAAAACTGTTTTTT
TRBJ2-2,.,TRBV15,.,CATRTGASTGELFF,TGTGCCACCAGGACGGGAGCGTCCACCGGGGAGCTGTTTTTT
TRBJ1-3,.,TRBV7-2,TRBD1,CASSLGTGAGNTIYF,TGTGCCAGCAGCTTAGGGACAGGGGCTGGAAACACCATATATTTT
TRBJ2-7,.,TRBV7-8,.,CASSLPRASDEQYF,TGTGCCAGCAGCTTACCGAGAGCTAGCGACGAGCAGTACTTC